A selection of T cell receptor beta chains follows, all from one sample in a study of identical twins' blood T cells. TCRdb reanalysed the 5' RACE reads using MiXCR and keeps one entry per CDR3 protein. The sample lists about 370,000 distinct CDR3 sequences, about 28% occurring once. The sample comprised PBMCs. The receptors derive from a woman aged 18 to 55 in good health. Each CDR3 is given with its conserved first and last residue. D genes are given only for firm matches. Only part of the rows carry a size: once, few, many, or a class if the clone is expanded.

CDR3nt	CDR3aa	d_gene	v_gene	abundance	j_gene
TGTGCCAGCAGCGTATCAGGGGTGGGAGAGACCCAGTACTTC	CASSVSGVGETQYF	-	TRBV9	-	TRBJ2-5
TGTGCCAGCGGGAGCGGGATTGACTTCAATGAGCAGTTCTTC	CASGSGIDFNEQFF	TRBD2	TRBV5-5	few	TRBJ2-1
TGCAGTGCTAGACTCCTAGACACAGTTGAGCAGTTCTTC	CSARLLDTVEQFF	-	TRBV20-1	-	TRBJ2-1
TGTGCCAGCACCCACGGGTGGCCGAGGAGGAACACTGAAGCTTTCTTT	CASTHGWPRRNTEAFF	-	TRBV6-5	few	TRBJ1-1
TGCAGCGTTGAATCCAGACGAAAGATGTACAATGAGCAGTTCTTC	CSVESRRKMYNEQFF	-	TRBV29-1	-	TRBJ2-1
TGCGCCAGCAGCTTGGGTTGGAGGGGCACTGAAGCTTTCTTT	CASSLGWRGTEAFF	-	TRBV5-1	-	TRBJ1-1
TGCGCCAGCAGTCTCCCTTCAGCTTTCTTT	CASSLPSAFF	-	TRBV23-1	-	TRBJ1-1
TGCGCCAGCAGCTTTGCCCCGGGAGGGAGTTATAGCAATGAGCAGTTCTTC	CASSFAPGGSYSNEQFF	TRBD2	TRBV5-1	-	TRBJ2-1
TGTGCCTGGAGTTCCAACGGACTAGCGGGATGGGAGCTGTTTTTT	CAWSSNGLAGWELFF	TRBD2	TRBV30	-	TRBJ2-2
TGCAGCGTTGGTCAAGAGACCCAGTACTTC	CSVGQETQYF	-	TRBV29-1	many	TRBJ2-5
TGTGCCAGCAGCCTGGTCAGTGAAAAACTGTTTTTT	CASSLVSEKLFF	-	TRBV4-2	many	TRBJ1-4